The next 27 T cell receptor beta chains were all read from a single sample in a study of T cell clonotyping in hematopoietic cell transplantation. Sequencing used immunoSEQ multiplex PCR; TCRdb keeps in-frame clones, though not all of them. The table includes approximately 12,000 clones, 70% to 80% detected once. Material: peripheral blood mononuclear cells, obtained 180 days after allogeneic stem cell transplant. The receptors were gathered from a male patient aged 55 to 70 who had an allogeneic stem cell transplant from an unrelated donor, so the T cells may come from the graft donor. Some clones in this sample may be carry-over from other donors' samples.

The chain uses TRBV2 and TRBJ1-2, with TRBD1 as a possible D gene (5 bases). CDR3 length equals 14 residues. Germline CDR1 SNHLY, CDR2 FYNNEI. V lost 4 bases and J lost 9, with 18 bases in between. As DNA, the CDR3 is TGTGCCAGCAGTGTAGGGGTAGACTGCGACAGCTACACCTTC. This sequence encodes CASSVGVDCDSYTF.

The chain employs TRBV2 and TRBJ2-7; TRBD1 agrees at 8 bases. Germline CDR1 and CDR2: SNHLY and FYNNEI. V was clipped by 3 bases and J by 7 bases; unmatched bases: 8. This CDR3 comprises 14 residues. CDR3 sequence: CASSDYQGAGEQYF. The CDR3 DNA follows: TGTGCCAGCAGTGACTACCAGGGGGCGGGGGAGCAGTACTTC.

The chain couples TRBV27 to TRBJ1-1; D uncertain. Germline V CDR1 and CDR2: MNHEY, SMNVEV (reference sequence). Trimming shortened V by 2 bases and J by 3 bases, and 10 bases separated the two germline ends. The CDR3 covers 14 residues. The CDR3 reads CASSLGPRDTEAFF. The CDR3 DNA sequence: TGTGCCAGCAGTTTAGGACCGAGGGACACTGAAGCTTTCTTT.

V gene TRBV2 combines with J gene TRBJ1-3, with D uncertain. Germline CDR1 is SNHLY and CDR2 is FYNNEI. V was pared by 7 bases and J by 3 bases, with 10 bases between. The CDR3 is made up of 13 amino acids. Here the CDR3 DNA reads TGTGCCAGCATCAGGACGTATGGAAACACCATATATTTT. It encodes CASIRTYGNTIYF.

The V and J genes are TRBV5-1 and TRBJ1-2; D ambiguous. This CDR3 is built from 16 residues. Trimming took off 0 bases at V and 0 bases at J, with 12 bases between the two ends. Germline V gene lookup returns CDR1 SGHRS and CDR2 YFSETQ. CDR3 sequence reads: CASSLEVPLSNYGYTF. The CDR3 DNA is TGCGCCAGCAGCTTGGAGGTCCCCCTCTCTAACTATGGCTACACCTTC. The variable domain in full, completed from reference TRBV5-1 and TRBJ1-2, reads KAGVTQTPRYLIKTRGQQVTLSCSPISGHRSVSWYQQTPGQGLQFLFEYFSETQRNKGNFPGRFSGRQFSNSRSEMNVSTLELGDSALYLCASSLEVPLSNYGYTFGSGTRLTVV.

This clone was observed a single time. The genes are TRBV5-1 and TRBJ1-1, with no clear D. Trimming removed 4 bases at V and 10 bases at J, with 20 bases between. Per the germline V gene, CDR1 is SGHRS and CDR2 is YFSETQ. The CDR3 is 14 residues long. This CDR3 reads CASSTDGARVGAFF. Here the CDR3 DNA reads TGCGCCAGCAGCACGGACGGAGCTCGTGTGGGAGCTTTCTTT.

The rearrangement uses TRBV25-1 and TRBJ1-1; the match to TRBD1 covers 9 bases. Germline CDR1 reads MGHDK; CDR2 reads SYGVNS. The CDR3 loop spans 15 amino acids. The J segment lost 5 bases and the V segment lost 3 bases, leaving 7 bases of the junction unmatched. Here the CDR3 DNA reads TGTGCCAGCAGTGATGGGGGGACAGGGTGGACTGAAGCTTTCTTT. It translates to CASSDGGTGWTEAFF.

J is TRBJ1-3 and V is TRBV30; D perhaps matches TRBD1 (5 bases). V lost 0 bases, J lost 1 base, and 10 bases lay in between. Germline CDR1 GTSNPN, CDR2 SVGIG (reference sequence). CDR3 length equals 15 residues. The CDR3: CAWSVRQPSGNTIYF. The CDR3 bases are TGTGCCTGGAGTGTAAGACAGCCTTCTGGAAACACCATATATTTT.

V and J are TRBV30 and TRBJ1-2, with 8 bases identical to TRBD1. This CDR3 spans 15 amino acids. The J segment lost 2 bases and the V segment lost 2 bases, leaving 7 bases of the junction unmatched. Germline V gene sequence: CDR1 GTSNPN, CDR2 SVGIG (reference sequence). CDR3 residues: CAWSPGQGGNYGYTF. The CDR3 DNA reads TGTGCCTGGAGTCCCGGACAGGGCGGGAACTATGGCTACACCTTC.

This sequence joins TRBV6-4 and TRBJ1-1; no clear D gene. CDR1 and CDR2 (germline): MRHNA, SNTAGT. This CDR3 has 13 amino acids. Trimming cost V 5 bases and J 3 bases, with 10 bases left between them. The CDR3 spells CASSRTADTEAFF. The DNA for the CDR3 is TGTGCCAGCAGTAGGACGGCGGACACTGAAGCTTTCTTT.

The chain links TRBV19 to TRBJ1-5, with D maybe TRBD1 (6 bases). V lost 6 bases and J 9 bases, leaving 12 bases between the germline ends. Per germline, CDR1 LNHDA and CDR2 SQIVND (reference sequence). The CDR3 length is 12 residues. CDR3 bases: TGTGCCAGTAGGTTGGGACAAGGGCCCCAGCATTTT. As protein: CASRLGQGPQHF.

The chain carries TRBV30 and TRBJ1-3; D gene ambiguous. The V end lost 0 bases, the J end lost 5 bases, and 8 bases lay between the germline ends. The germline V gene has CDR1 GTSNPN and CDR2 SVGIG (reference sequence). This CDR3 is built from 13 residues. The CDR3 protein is CAWSVSGRNTIYF. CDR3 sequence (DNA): TGTGCCTGGAGTGTGTCGGGGAGAAACACCATATATTTT. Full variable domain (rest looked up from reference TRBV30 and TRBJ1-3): SQTIHQWPATLVQPVGSPLSLECTVEGTSNPNLYWYRQAAGRGLQLLFYSVGIGQISSEVPQNLSASRPQDRQFILSSKKLLLSDSGFYLCAWSVSGRNTIYFGEGSWLTVV.

The DNA of the CDR3 is TGTGCCAGCAATGGCTATAATTCACCCCTCCACTTT. This translates into CASNGYNSPLHF. The gene calls are TRBV6-5 and TRBJ1-6; unclear D gene. CDR3 length: 12 residues. Germline CDR1 MNHEY, CDR2 SVGAGI. V lost 7 bases to trimming and J lost 3 bases, with 4 bases between them.

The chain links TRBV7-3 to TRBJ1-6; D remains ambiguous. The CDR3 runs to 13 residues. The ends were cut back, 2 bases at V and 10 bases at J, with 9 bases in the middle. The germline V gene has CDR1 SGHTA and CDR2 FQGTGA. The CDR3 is CASSLLQESPLHF. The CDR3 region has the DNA TGTGCCAGCAGCTTATTGCAGGAGTCACCCCTCCACTTT.

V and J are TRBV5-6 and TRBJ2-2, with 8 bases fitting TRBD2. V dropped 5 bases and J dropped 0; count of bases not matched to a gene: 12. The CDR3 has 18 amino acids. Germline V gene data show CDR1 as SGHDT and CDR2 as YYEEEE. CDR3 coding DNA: TGTGCCAGCAGGTCTGGGACTAGACTTGTCGCGAACACCGGGGAGCTGTTTTTT. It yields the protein CASRSGTRLVANTGELFF.

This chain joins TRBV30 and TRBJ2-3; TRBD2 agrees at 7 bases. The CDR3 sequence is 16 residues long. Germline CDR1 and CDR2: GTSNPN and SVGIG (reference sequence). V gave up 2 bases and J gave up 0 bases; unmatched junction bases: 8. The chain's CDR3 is CAWSSAWGGSTDTQYF. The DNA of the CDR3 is TGTGCCTGGAGTTCCGCTTGGGGGGGAAGCACAGATACGCAGTATTTT.

The CDR3: CASSYSGPNSPLHF. In DNA form, the CDR3 reads TGTGCCAGCAGTTACTCCGGGCCCAATTCACCCCTCCACTTT. The chain links TRBV6-5 to TRBJ1-6; D uncertain. Trimming removed 0 bases at V and 7 bases at J, with 7 bases between. This CDR3 region has 14 residues. From germline, CDR1 is MNHEY and CDR2 SVGAGI.

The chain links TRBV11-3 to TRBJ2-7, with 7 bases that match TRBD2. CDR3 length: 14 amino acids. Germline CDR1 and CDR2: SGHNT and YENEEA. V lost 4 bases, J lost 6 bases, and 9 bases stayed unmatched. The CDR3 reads CASSSGGVSAEQYF. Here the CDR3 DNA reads TGTGCCAGCAGCTCGGGGGGAGTCTCCGCCGAGCAGTACTTC.

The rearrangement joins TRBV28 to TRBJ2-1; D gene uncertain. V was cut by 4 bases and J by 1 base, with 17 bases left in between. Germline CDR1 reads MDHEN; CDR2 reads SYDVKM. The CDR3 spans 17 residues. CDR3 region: CASSYFGGFTSYNEQFF. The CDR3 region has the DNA TGTGCCAGCAGTTATTTTGGCGGTTTTACATCCTACAATGAGCAGTTCTTC.

The CDR3 DNA follows: TGTGCCAGTAGTCCCAGGACAGGGTTGAACACTGAAGCTTTCTTT. It codes for CASSPRTGLNTEAFF. V gene TRBV19 combines with J gene TRBJ1-1; 8 nucleotides agree with TRBD1. CDR1 LNHDA and CDR2 SQIVND come from the germline V gene (reference sequence). The ends lost 5 bases at V and 0 bases at J; junction bases unmatched: 5. CDR3 length equals 15 residues.

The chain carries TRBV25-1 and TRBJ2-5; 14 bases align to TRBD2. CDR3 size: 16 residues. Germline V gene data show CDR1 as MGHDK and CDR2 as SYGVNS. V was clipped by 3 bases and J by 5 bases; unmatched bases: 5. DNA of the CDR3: TGTGCCAGCAGTGAGACTAGCGGGAGGGCCTCCGAGACCCAGTACTTC. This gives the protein CASSETSGRASETQYF.

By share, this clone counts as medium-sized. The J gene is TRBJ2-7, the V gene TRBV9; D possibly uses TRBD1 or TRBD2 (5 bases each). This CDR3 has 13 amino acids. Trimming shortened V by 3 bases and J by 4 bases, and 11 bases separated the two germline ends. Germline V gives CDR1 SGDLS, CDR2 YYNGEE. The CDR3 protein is CASSEMGEYEQYF. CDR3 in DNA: TGTGCCAGCAGCGAAATGGGGGAGTACGAGCAGTACTTC.

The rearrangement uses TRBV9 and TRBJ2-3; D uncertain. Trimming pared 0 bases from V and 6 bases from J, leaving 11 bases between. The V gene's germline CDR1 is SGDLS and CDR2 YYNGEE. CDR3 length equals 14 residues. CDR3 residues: CASSVGVSLDTQYF. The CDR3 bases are TGTGCCAGCAGCGTAGGGGTTTCCCTCGATACGCAGTATTTT.

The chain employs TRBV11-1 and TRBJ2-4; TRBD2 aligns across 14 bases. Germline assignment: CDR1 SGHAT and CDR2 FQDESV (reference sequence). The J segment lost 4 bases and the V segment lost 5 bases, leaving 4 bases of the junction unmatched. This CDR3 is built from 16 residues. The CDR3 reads CASSRRLAGGKNIQYF. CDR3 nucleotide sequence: TGTGCCAGCAGCCGCAGACTAGCGGGAGGGAAAAACATTCAGTACTTC.

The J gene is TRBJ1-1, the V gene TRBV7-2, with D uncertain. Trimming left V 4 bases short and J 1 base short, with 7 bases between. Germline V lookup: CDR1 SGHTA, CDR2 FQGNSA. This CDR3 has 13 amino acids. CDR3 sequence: CASSSGPNTEAFF. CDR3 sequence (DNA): TGTGCCAGCAGCTCAGGTCCGAACACTGAAGCTTTCTTT.

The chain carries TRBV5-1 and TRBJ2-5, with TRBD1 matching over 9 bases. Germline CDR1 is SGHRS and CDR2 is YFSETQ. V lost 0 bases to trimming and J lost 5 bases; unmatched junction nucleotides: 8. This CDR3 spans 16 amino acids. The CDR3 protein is CASSLEGTGWRETQYF. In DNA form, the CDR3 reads TGCGCCAGCAGCTTGGAGGGGACAGGGTGGAGGGAGACCCAGTACTTC.

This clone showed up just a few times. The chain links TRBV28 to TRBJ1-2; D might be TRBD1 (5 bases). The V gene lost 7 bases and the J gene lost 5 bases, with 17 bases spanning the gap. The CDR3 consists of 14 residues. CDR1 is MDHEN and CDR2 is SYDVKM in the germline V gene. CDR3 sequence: CASTGASQRYGYTF. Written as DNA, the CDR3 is TGTGCCAGCACCGGGGCAAGCCAGCGGTATGGCTACACCTTC.